The T cell receptor (beta chain) described here comes from a study of shared clonotypes between healthy human individuals. Study details: A donor's plate count was three for CD4 naive and three for CD4 memory; CD8 naive had two and CD8 memory one.

Measured with immunoSEQ multiplex PCR; TCRdb has only the in-frame clones, and not every one. The sample has 1.5 million to 2.5 million clones, 85% to 95% seen once. Naive-designated CD8 cells lacked CD45RO, were positively enriched for CCR7, and omitted terminally differentiated effector memory CD45RA+ cells. CDR1 and CDR2 (germline): MNHEY, SMNVEV (reference sequence). With 5 bases removed from V and 4 bases from J, the gap between germline ends came to 12 bases. This CDR3 spans 13 amino acids. The sequenced material came from naive CD8+ T cells sorted from blood. V and J are TRBV27 and TRBJ2-7; D is undetermined. The source is a young man in good health. The CDR3 DNA sequence: TGTGCCAGCAGTCCCCAAAACGAATACGAGCAGTACTTC. Protein product: CASSPQNEYEQYF.